This T cell receptor (beta chain) was captured by sequencing in a study of T cell responses to AZD1222 COVID-19 vaccine. Study-level findings and limits: Nearly half of spike-specific TCRs reportedly go after variant regions that carry no mutations. Once two AZD1222 doses were given, Spike-specific TCR breadth and depth went up. Repertoires were collected only later (after the peak T cell response had occurred).

Profiling relied on immunoSEQ multiplex PCR, and the TCRdb table lists in-frame clones only, not all of them. This table has 250,000 to 300,000 clones, around 93% appearing once. Second doses at about 4 or about 12 weeks were pooled. The CDR3 runs 14 residues. Trimming removed 2 bases from V and 4 bases from J, with 9 bases in between. The V gene's germline CDR1 is SGHNT and CDR2 YENEEA. Notes on this clone: What it recognizes is unknown.

This TCR derives from an adult who received the AZD1222 COVID-19 vaccine. The sample consisted of peripheral blood, taken 28 days after the second AZD1222 dose. The V and J genes are TRBV11-3 and TRBJ1-3; D is perhaps TRBD1 (5 bases). The CDR3 DNA reads as TGTGCCAGCAGCTTAAGGGGAGGAGGAAACACCATATATTTT. It is translated as CASSLRGGGNTIYF.